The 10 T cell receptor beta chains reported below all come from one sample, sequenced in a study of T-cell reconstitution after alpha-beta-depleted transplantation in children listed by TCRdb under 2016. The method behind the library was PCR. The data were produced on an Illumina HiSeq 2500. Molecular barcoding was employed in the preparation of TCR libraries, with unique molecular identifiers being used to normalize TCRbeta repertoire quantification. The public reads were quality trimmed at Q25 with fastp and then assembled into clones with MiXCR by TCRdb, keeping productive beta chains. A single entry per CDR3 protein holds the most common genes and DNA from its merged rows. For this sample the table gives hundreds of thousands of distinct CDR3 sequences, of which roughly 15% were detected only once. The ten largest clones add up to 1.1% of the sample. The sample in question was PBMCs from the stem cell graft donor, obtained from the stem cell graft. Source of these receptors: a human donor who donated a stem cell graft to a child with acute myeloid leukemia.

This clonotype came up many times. The CDR3 nucleotides are TGTGCCAGCAGTTCCCACAGGGGAAATTTGGGCCAAAACATTCAGTACTTC. It encodes CASSSHRGNLGQNIQYF. This chain links TRBV6-5 with TRBJ2-4, with TRBD1 identical over 7 bases. Trimming cost V 4 bases and J 5 bases; bases outside gene matches: 14. The CDR3 covers 17 residues. CDR1 is MNHEY, CDR2 SVGAGI, per germline.

The CDR3 loop reads CASSFSPGQPLAKNIQYF. CDR3 bases: TGTGCCAGCAGTTTCTCTCCGGGACAGCCTTTAGCCAAAAACATTCAGTACTTC. This chain connects TRBV6-2 or TRBV6-3 to TRBJ2-4; 7 nucleotides line up with TRBD1. Germline lookup yields CDR1 MNHEY and CDR2 SVGEGT. Trimming took 4 bases from V and 0 from J; bases not matched to a gene: 12. This CDR3 is built from 18 residues.

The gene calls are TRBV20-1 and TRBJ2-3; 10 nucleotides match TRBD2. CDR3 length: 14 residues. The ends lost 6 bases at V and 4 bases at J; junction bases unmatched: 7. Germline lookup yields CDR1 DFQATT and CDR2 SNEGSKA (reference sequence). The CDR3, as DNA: TGCAGTGCCGAGACTAGCGGGTTTCCAGATACGCAGTATTTT. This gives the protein CSAETSGFPDTQYF.

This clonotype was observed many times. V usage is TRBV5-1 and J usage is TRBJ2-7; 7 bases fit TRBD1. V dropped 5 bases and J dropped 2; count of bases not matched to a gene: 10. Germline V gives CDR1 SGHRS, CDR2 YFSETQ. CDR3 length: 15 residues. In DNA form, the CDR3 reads TGCGCCAGCAGATATAACGACAGGGTAACCTACGAGCAGTACTTC. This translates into CASRYNDRVTYEQYF.

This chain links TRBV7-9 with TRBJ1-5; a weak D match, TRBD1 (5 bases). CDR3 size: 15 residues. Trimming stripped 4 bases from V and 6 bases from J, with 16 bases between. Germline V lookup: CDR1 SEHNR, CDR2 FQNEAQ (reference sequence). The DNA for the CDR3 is TGTGCCAGCAGCTCCGGGGCTAAGGTCGGTCAGCCCCAGCATTTT. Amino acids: CASSSGAKVGQPQHF.

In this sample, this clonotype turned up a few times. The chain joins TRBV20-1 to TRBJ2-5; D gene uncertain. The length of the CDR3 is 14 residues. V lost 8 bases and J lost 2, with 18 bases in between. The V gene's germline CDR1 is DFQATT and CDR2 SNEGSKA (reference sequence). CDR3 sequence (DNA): TGCAGTACGCATCCCCGGGCTTTTCAAGAGACCCAGTACTTC. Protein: CSTHPRAFQETQYF.

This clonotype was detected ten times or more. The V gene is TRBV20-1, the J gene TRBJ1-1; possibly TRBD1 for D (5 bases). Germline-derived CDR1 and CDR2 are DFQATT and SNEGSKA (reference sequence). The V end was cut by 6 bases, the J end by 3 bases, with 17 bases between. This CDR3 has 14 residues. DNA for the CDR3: TGCAGTGCGTTAGGGGTTATCTGGGACACTGAAGCTTTCTTT. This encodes CSALGVIWDTEAFF.

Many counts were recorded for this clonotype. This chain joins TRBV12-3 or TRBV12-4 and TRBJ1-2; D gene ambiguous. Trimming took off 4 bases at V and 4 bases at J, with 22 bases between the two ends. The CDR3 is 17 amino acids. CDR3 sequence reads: CASSSIVEVTSSYGYTF. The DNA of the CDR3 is TGTGCCAGCAGTTCTATTGTCGAGGTGACGAGTTCCTATGGCTACACCTTC.

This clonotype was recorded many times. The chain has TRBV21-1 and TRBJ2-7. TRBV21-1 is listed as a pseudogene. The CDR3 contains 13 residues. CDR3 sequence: CASSNPGEREQYV. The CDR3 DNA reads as TGTGCCAGCAGCAATCCTGGTGAGCGCGAGCAGTACGTC.

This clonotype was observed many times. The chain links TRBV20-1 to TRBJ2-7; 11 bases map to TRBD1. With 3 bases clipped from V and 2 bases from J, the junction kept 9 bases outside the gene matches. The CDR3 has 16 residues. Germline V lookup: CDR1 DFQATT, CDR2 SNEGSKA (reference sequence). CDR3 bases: TGCAGTGCTAGCCCATCACCGGGACAGGGGGCCTACGAGCAGTACGTC. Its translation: CSASPSPGQGAYEQYV.